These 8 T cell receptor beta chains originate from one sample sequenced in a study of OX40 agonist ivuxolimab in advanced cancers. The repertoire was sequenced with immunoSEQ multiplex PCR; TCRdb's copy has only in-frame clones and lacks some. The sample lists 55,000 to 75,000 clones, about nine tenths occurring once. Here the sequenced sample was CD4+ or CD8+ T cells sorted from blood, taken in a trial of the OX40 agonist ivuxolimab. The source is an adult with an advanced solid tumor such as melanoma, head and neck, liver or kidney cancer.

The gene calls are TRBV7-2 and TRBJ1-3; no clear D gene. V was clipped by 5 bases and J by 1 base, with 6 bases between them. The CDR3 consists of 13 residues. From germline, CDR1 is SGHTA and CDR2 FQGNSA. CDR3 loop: CASSLESGNTIYF. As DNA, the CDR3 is TGTGCCAGCAGCCTAGAGTCTGGAAACACCATATATTTT.

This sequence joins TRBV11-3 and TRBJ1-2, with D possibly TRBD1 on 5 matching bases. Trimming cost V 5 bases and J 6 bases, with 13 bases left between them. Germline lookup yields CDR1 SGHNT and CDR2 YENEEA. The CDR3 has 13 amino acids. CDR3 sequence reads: CASSPRGGDGYTF. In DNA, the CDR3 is TGTGCCAGCAGCCCCCGGGGCGGCGATGGCTACACCTTC.

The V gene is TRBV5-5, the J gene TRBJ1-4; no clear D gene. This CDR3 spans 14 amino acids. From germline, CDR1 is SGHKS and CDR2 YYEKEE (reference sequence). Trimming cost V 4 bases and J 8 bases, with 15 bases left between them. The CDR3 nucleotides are TGTGCCAGCAGCCCGCAAGGCCTCGGGGAAAAACTGTTTTTT. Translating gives CASSPQGLGEKLFF.

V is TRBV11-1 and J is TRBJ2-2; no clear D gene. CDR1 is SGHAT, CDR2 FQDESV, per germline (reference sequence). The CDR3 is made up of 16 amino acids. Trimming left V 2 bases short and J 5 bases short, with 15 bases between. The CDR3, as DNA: TGTGCCAGCAGCTTATGGTCGGGCGTGTCGACCGGGGAGCTGTTTTTT. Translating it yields CASSLWSGVSTGELFF.

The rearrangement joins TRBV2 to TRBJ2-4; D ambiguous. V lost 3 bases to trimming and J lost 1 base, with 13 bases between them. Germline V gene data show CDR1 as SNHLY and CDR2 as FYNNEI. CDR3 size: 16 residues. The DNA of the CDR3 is TGTGCCAGCAGTGATAGGCGCCTTCTGGCCAAAAACATTCAGTACTTC. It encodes CASSDRRLLAKNIQYF.

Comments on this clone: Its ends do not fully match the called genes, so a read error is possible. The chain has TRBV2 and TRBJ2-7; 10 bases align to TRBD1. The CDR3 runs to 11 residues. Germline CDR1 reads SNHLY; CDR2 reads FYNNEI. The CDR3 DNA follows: TGTGCCAGCAGTTCCGACAGGGGGCCTAACTTC. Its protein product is CASSSDRGPNF.

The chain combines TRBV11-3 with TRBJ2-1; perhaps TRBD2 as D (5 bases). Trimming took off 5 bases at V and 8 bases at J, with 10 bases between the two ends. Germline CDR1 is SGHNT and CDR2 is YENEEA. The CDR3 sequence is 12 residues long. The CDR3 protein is CASSPGRHEQFF. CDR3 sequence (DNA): TGTGCCAGCAGCCCTGGGAGACATGAGCAGTTCTTC.

The CDR3 here is CASIRWPRSEQYF. The CDR3 bases are TGCGCCAGCATAAGATGGCCTCGGAGCGAGCAGTACTTC. The chain combines TRBV23-1 with TRBJ2-7, with D hard to call. TRBV23-1 is an open reading frame, and its role is uncertain. V lost 7 bases to trimming and J lost 6 bases, with 16 bases between them. This CDR3 is 13 amino acids long.